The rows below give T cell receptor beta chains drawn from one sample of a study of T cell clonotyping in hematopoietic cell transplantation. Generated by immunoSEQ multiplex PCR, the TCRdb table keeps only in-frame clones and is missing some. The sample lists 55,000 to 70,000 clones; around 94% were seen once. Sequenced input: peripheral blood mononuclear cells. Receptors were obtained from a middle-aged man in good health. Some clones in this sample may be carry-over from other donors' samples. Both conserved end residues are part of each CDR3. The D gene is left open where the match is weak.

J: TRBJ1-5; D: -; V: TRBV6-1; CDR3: CASSEHSGNQPQHF
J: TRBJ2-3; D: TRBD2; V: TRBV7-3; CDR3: CASSPSGGWTDTQYF
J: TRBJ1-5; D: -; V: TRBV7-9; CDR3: CASSGGNSNQPQHF
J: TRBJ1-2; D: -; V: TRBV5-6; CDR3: CASSAPRDIDGYTF
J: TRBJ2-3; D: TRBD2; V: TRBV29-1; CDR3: CSVEDLGLAGADTQYF
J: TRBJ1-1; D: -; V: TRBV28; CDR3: CASKPGLLETEAFF
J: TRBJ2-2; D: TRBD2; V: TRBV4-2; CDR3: CASSPLEGSGSTGELFF
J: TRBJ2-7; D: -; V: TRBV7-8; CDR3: CASSPREENYEQYF
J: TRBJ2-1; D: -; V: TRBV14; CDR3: CASSRDGFPSLF
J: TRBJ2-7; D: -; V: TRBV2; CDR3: CASSHHGRPYEQYF
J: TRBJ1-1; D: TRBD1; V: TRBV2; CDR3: CASSDRGWAFF
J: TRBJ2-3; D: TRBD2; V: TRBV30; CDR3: CAWSTWTSSADTQYF
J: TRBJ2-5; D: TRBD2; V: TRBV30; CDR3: CAWSSRGAMETQYF